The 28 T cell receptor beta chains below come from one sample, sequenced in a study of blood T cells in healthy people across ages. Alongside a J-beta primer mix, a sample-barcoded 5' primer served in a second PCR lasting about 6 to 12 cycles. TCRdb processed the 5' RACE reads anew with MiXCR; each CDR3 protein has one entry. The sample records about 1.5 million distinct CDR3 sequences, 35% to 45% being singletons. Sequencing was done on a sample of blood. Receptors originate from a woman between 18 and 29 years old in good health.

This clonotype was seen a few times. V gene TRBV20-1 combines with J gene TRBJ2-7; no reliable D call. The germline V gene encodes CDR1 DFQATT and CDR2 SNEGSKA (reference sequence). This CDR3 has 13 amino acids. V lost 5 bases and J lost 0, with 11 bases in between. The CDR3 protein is CSALVTFSYEQYF. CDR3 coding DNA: TGCAGTGCTCTTGTGACCTTCTCCTACGAGCAGTACTTC.

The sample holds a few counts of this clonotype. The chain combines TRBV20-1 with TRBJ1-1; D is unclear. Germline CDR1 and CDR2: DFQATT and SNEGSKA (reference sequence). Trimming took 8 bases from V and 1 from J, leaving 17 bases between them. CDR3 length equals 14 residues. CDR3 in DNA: TGCAGTCCCGGACCGACACGGGGGAACACTGAAGCTTTCTTT. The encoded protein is CSPGPTRGNTEAFF.

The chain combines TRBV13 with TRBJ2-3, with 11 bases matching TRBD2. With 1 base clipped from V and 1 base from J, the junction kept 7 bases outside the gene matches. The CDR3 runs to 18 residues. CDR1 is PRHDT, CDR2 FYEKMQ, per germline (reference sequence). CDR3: CASSLVLAGDIGTDTQYF. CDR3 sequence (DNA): TGTGCCAGCAGCTTAGTACTAGCGGGAGATATCGGCACAGATACGCAGTATTTT.

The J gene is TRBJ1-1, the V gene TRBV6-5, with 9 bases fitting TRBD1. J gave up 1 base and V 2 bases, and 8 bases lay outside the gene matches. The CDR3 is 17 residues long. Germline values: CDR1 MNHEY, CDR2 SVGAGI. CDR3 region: CASSYRDRVGENTEAFF. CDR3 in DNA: TGTGCCAGCAGTTACCGGGACAGGGTAGGTGAGAACACTGAAGCTTTCTTT.

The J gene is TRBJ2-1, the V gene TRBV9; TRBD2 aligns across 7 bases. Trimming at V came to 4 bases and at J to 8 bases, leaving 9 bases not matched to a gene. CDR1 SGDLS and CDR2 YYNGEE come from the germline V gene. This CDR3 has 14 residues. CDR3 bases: TGTGCCAGCAGCCGACTAGCTCAAGGGGATGAGCAGTTCTTC. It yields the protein CASSRLAQGDEQFF.

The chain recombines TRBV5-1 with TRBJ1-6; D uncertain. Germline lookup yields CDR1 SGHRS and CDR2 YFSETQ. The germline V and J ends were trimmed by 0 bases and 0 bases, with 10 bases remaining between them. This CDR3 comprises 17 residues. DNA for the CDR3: TGCGCCAGCAGCTTGGAGCGACTGAGCTCCTATAATTCACCCCTCCACTTT. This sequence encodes CASSLERLSSYNSPLHF.

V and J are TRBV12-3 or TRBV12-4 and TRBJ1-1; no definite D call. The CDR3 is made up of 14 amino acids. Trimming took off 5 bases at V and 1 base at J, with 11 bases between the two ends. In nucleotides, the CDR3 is TGTGCCAGCAGTCCGCGTCTTCAGAACACTGAAGCTTTCTTT. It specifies CASSPRLQNTEAFF.

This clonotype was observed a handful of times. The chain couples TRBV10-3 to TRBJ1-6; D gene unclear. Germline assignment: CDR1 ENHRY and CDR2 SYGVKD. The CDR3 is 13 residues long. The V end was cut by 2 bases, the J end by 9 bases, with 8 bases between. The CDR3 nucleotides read TGTGCCATCAGTGAGGTTGAAGGTTCACCCCTCCACTTT. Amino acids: CAISEVEGSPLHF.

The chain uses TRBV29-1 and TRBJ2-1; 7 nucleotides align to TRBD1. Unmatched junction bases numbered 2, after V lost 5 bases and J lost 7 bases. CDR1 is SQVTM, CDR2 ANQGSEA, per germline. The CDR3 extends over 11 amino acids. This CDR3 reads CSVLQGNEQFF. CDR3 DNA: TGCAGCGTTCTACAGGGGAATGAGCAGTTCTTC.

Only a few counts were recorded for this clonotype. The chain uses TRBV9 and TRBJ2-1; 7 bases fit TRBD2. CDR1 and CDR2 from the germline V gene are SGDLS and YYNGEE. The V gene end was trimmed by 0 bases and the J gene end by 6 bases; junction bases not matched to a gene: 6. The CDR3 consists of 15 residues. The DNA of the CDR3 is TGTGCCAGCAGCGTAGCCGGCTCTAGCGGCAATGAGCAGTTCTTC. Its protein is CASSVAGSSGNEQFF.

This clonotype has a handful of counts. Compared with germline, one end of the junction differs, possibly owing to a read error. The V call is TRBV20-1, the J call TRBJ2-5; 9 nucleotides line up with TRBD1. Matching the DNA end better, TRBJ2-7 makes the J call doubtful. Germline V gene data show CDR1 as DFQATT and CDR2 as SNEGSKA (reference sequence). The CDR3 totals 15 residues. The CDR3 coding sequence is TGCAGTGCTAGGCTCCCGGACAGGGGATCCTTCGAGCAGTACTTC. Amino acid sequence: CSARLPDRGSFEQYF.

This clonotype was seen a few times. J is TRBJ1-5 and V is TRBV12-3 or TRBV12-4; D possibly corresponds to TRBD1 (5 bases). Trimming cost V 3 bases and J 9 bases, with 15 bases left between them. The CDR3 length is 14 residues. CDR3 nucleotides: TGTGCCAGCAGTTTCGCGGGGCCGTCTGGGCCCCAGCATTTT. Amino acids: CASSFAGPSGPQHF.

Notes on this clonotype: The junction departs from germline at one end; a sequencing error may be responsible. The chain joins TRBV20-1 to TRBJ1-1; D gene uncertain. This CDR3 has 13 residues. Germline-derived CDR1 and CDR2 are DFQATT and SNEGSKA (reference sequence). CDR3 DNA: TGCAGTGCCAGAGGAAACTTGGTCACTGAAGCTTTCTTT. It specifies CSARGNLVTEAFF.

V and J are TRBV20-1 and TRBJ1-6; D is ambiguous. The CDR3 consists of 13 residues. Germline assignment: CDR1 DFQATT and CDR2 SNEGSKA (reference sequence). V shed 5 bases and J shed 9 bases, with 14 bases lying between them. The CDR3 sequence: CSAQRNPSSPLHF. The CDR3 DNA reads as TGCAGTGCTCAACGCAACCCCTCTTCACCCCTCCACTTT.

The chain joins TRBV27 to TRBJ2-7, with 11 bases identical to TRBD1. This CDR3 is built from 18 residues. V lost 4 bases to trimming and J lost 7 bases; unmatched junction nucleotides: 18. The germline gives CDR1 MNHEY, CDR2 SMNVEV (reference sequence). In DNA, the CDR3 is TGTGCCAGCAGTTGGACAGGGGGCGTCCCCACCTACTACGATGAGCAGTACTTC. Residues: CASSWTGGVPTYYDEQYF.

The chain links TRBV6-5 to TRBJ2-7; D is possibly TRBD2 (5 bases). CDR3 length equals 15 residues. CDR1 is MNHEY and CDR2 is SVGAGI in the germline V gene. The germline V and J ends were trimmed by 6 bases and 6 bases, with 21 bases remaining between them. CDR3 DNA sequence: TGTGCCAGCAGCCGAGGGTGGACGGAATTGGGCGAGCAGTACTTC. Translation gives CASSRGWTELGEQYF.

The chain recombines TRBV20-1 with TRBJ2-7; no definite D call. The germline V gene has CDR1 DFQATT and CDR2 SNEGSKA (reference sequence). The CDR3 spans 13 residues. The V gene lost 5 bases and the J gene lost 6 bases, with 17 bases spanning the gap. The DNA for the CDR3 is TGCAGTGCTCCCTCCGACGGAGTCGGCGAGCAGTACTTC. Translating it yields CSAPSDGVGEQYF.

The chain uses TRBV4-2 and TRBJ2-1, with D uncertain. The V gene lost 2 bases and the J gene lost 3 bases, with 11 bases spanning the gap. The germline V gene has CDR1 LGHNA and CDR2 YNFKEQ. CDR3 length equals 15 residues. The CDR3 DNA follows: TGTGCCAGCAGCCAACAGGTTTCTGACTACAATGAGCAGTTCTTC. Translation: CASSQQVSDYNEQFF.

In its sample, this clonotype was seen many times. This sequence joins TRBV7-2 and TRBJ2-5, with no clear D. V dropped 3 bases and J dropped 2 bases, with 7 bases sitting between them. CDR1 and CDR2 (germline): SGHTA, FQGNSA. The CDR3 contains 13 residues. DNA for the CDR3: TGTGCCAGCAGCTTGTACAGTCAAGAGACCCAGTACTTC. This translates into CASSLYSQETQYF.

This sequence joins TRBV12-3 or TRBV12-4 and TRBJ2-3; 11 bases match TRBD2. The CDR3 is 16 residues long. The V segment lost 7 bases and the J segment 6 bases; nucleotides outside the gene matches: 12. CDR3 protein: CASTLLAGGNLDTQYF. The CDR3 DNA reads TGTGCCAGCACCCTGCTAGCGGGGGGAAATTTGGATACGCAGTATTTT.

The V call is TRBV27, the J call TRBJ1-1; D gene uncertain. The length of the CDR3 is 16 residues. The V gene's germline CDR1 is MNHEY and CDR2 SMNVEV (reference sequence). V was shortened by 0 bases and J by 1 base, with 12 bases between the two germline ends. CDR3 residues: CASSLSHTDWNTEAFF. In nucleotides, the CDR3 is TGTGCCAGCAGTTTATCTCATACAGACTGGAACACTGAAGCTTTCTTT.

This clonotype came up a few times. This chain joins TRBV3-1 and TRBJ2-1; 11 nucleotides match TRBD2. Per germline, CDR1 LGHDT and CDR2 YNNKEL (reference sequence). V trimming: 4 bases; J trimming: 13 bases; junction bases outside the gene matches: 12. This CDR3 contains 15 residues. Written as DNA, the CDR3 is TGTGCCAGCAGCCTACTAGCGGGGGTGGGCCGGGAACAGTTCTTC. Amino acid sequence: CASSLLAGVGREQFF.

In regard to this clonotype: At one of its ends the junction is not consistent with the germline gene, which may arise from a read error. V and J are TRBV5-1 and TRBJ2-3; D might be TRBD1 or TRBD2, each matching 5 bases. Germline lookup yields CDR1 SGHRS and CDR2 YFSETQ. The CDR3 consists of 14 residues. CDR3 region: CASSLGAPTDMQYF. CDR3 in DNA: TGCGCCAGCAGCCTCGGGGCCCCCACAGATATGCAGTATTTT.

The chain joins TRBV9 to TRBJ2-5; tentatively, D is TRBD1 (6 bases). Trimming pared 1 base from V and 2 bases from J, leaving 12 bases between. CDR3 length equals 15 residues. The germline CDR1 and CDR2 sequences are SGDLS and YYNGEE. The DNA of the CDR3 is TGTGCCAGCAGCGTAAATCCACAGGGACAAGAGACCCAGTACTTC. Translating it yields CASSVNPQGQETQYF.

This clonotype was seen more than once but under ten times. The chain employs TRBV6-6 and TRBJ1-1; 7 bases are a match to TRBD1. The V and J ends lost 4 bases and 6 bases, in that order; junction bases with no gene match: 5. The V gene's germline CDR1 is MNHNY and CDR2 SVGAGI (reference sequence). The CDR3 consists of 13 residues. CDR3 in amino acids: CASSSQGQAEAFF. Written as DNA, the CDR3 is TGTGCCAGCAGTTCACAGGGGCAGGCTGAAGCTTTCTTT.

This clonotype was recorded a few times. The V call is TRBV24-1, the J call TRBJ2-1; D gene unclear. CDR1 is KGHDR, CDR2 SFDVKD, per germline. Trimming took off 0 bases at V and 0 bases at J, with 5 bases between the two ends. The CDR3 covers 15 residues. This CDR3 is CATSDLTNSYNEQFF. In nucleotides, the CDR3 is TGTGCCACCAGTGATTTGACTAACTCCTACAATGAGCAGTTCTTC.

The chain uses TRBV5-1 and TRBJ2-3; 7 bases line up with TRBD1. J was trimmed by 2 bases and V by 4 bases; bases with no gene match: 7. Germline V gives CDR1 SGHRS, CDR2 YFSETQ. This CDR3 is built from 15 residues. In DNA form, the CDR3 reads TGCGCCAGCAGCCCAACCACAGGGGACACAGATACGCAGTATTTT. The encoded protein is CASSPTTGDTDTQYF.

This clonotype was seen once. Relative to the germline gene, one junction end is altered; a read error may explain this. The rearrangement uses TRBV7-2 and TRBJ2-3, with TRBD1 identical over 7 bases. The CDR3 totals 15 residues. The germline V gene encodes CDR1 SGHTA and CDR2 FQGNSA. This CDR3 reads CAGSLRQGQLDTQYF. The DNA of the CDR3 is TGTGCCGGCAGCTTACGACAGGGTCAGCTCGATACGCAGTATTTT.